This TCR beta chain was observed in a study of cytotoxic CD8 clonotypes in ibrutinib-treated CLL (dated by TCRdb to about 2021). Regarding the study in general: The cohort included about 15 treatment-naive and approximately eleven relapsed/refractory patients; some 18 were IGHV unmutated. Every sample from remission and from progressive disease was obtained while the patients were still on ibrutinib. Longitudinal samples were obtainable from about 30% of the 86 participants in the trial. Cryopreserved peripheral blood mononuclear cells were obtained prior to treatment, at the time of response, and at either disease progression or sustained remission. An average of around 250,000 productive templates and 94,082 productive rearrangements was obtained per sample. Partial responses were observed in about 24 patients and complete responses in 2; after a median follow-up of around 68 months, remission was maintained in 14 patients and progression was observed in about twelve. Response samples were taken after a median of around 13 months on treatment, ranging from roughly 6 to 36 months. Broad study findings and their caveats: Sampling times were not matched between patients in sustained remission and patients whose disease was progressing, and lymph node repertoires were not examined. Public clonotypes were rare and either shrank or stayed stable during treatment, and the rise in clonality at ibrutinib response reflected expansion of private clonotypes. Baseline clonality was found to be higher than that of age-matched healthy donors and was strongly correlated with circulating CD8+ T-cell counts. Clonality increased at ibrutinib response, stayed stable in sustained remission, and fell back toward baseline at progression.

The sample's time point label is to be understood as: around 25 months on ibrutinib. For TCR beta library preparation, about 2 micrograms of genomic DNA were isolated from cryopreserved PBMCs. Longitudinal blood samples from CLL patients receiving ibrutinib monotherapy were subjected to high-throughput TCR beta sequencing. The patients took part in an open-label, single-center phase 2 trial of ibrutinib monotherapy. Note on this clone: Its antigen remains unidentified. No much larger clone is present one base from it, and per-base qualities are unavailable.

The goal of deep resolution MiSeq sequencing was a depth between 1 in 1 million and 1 in 200,000 T cells, and coverage averaged 10x per clonotype. The immunoSEQ hsTCRB Kit was used to generate TCR beta libraries. The paper's processing steps were these. The data were analyzed with ImmunoSEQ Analyzer and ImmunoSEQ Data Assistant, and V, D and J gene assignments followed IMGT definitions. Clonality, which ranges from 0 to 1, was calculated by subtracting the normalized Shannon entropy of productive rearrangement frequencies from one. Only overrepresented clonotypes making up at least 0.05% of the repertoire of each patient were included in the public clonotype analysis. Some 12 age-matched healthy donor repertoires from immuneACCESS served as clonality controls. The source is immuneACCESS, and TCRdb retained only in-frame sequences with V and J called. Part of the clones is not carried over; for the studies checked, unresolved V genes explain less than half of this, and the remainder is unexplained. The V and J calls and clone size were taken over from that table, and D and trimming were inferred from the DNA. The sample table contains roughly 200,000 clones; only one count was recorded for approximately 72% of them. In total, the top ten clones hold around an eighth of the sample.

The germline V gene supplies CDR1 SGHDN and CDR2 FVKESK. Cut back by 3 bases and 0 bases, the V and J ends lie 6 bases apart. The CDR3 spans 14 residues, from the cysteine through the phenylalanine. This entry keeps only the CDR3 DNA: 42 bases, framed from base 1. The TCR originated in a human donor with chronic lymphocytic leukemia. The rearrangement joined TRBV14 to TRBJ2-1; no D gene call is confident. Sequences were derived from PBMCs, sampled after 24 months of ibrutinib treatment. In nucleotide form, the sequence is TGTGCCAGCAGCCACCGTGACTCCTACAATGAGCAGTTCTTC. Its amino acids are CASSHRDSYNEQFF.